The 4 T cell receptor beta chains listed next were all sequenced from one sample in a study of cytomegalovirus exposure and HLA in healthy donors. PCR primers comprised 60 Vbeta and 13 Jbeta primers. Libraries were prepared by immunoSEQ multiplex PCR; TCRdb keeps only in-frame clonotypes and omits some of them. The repertoire has some 96,000 clones, less than 85% of them found once; the top ten carry under 20%. The sequenced sample was PBMCs. The source is a woman aged 60 to 75 in good health and CMV-seropositive.

The chain joins TRBV29-1 to TRBJ2-7, with TRBD1 matching 7 bases. Germline V CDR1 and CDR2: SQVTM, ANQGSEA. Trimming removed 7 bases from V and 3 bases from J; junction bases left unmatched: 3. This CDR3 comprises 11 residues. For the CDR3, the DNA is TGCAGCGGCCGGGACAGCTACGAGCAGTACTTC. It codes for CSGRDSYEQYF.

The chain links TRBV10-3 to TRBJ1-4; D is unresolved. Trimming removed 0 bases at V and 7 bases at J, with 3 bases between. The CDR3 is made up of 12 amino acids. The germline CDR1 and CDR2 sequences are ENHRY and SYGVKD. In DNA, the CDR3 is TGTGCCATCAGTGAGTCGAGTGAAAAACTGTTTTTT. Its protein is CAISESSEKLFF.

The chain carries TRBV5-1 and TRBJ2-5; 15 nucleotides agree with TRBD2. The germline CDR1 and CDR2 sequences are SGHRS and YFSETQ. The CDR3 loop spans 19 amino acids. With 1 base clipped from V and 5 bases from J, the junction kept 12 bases outside the gene matches. In DNA form, the CDR3 reads TGCGCCAGCAGCTTGAGGACTAGCGGGAGGGCCTCTCTTTCGGAGACCCAGTACTTC. It encodes CASSLRTSGRASLSETQYF.

The rearrangement uses TRBV30 and TRBJ1-1, with D maybe TRBD1 (6 bases). CDR1 GTSNPN and CDR2 SVGIG come from the germline V gene (reference sequence). V was cut by 4 bases and J by 3 bases, with 15 bases left in between. There are 14 residues in the CDR3. CDR3 in DNA: TGTGCCTGGAAGAAGGGGGGGCTGCACACTGAAGCTTTCTTT. Its translation: CAWKKGGLHTEAFF.